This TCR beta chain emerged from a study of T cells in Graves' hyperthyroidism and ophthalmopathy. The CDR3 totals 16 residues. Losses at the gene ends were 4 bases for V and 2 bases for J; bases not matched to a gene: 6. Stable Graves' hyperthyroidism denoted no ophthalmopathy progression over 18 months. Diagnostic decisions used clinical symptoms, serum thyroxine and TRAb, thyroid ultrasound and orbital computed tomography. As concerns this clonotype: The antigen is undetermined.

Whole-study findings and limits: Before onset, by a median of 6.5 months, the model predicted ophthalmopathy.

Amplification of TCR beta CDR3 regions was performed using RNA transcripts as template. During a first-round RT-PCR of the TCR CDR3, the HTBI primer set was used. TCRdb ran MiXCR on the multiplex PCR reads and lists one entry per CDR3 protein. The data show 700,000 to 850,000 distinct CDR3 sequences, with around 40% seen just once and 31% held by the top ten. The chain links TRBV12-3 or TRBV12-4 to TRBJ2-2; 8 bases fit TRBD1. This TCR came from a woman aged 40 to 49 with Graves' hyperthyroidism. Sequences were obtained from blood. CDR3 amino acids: CASSSGDRGNTGELFF. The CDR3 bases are TGTGCCAGCAGTTCCGGAGACAGGGGAAACACCGGGGAGCTGTTTTTT.